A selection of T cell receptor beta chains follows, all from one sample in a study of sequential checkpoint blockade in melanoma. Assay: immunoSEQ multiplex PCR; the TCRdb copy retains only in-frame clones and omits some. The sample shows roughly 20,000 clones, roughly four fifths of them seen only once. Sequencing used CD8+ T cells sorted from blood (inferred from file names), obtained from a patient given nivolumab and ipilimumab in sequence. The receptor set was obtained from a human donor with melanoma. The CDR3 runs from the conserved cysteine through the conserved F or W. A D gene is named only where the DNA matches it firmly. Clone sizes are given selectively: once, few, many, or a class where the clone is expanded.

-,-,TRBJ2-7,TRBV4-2,TGTGCCAGCAGCCAAGCCGTGGGTAGCCACGAGCAGTACTTC,CASSQAVGSHEQYF
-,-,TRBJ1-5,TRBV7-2,TGTGCCAGCAGCCAAGATGGAGGGTACCAGCCCCAGCATTTT,CASSQDGGYQPQHF
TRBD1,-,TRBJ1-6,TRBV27,TGTGCCAGCAGTTTAGGTTCAGGGGGTAATTCACCCCTCCACTTT,CASSLGSGGNSPLHF
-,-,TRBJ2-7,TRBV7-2,TGTGCCAGCAGCACGGGGTTCGGCTACGAGCAGTACTTC,CASSTGFGYEQYF
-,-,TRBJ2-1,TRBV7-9,TGTGCCAGCAGCTGGTCACTAATCAATGAGCAGTTCTTC,CASSWSLINEQFF
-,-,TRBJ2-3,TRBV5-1,TGCGCCAGCCAGGGGAAGGACACAGATACGCAGTATTTT,CASQGKDTDTQYF
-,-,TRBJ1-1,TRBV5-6,TGTGCCAGCAGCGCAGCAATACAGGATAACACTGAAGCTTTCTTT,CASSAAIQDNTEAFF
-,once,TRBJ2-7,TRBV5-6,TGTGCCAGCAGCTTGGAACAGGGGGGGGCCTACGAGCAGTACTTC,CASSLEQGGAYEQYF
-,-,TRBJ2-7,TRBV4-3,TGCGCCAGCAGCCAAGAGTTAGACGGGACCTACGAGCAGTACTTC,CASSQELDGTYEQYF
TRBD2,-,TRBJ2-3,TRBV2,TGTGCCAGCACTGCCCTAGCGGGGGGCACAGATACGCAGTATTTT,CASTALAGGTDTQYF
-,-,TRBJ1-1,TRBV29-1,TGCAGCACCTTTGTGGGGGGGCAAGCTTTCTTT,CSTFVGGQAFF
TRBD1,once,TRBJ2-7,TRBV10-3,TGTGCCATCAGTGACCGAGACAGGGGGACATCCTACGAGCAGTACTTC,CAISDRDRGTSYEQYF
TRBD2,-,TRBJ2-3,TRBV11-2,TGTGCCAGCAGACCAAGTCCAGCGGGGGGGCCTATAAAAGATACGCAGTATTTT,CASRPSPAGGPIKDTQYF
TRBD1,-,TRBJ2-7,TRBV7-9,TGTGCCAGCAGTCCGACAGGGGGCCCCTACGAGCAGTACTTC,CASSPTGGPYEQYF
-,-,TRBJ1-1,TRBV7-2,TGTGCCAGCAGCTTAGTAGGGGGGAACACTGAAGCTTTCTTT,CASSLVGGNTEAFF
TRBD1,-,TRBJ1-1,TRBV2,TGTGCGGACAGGTCGAACACTGAAGCTTTCTTT,CADRSNTEAFF
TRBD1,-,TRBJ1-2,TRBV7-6,TGTGCCAGCAGCTTAGAAGAGACAGGGGGCCGTGGCTACACCTTC,CASSLEETGGRGYTF
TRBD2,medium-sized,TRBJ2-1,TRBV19,TGTGCCAGTAGGGTCACTAGCGGGGGGTACAATGAGCAGTTCTTC,CASRVTSGGYNEQFF
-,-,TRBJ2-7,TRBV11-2,TGTGCCAGCAGCTTAGGCGGGGGCCTCTCCTACGAGCAGTACTTC,CASSLGGGLSYEQYF
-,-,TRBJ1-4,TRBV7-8,TGTGCCAGCAGCCCGGACGAGGGAGGGGTTCGAAATAATGAAAAACTGTTTTTT,CASSPDEGGVRNNEKLFF
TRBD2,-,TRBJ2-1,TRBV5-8,TGTGCCAGCAGCTTAAGTAGCGGGGGGGCCGGTGAGCAGTTCTTC,CASSLSSGGAGEQFF
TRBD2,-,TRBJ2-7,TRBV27,TGTGCCAGCAGTCACCGGGGGGGTTACGAGCAGTACTTC,CASSHRGGYEQYF
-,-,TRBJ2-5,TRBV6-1,TGTGCCAGCAGTGAAGCAGGGAGCCCCGGGAAGACCCAGTACTTC,CASSEAGSPGKTQYF
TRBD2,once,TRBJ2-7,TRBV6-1,TGTGCCAGCAGTCGACTAGCGGGGGGGCTCAACGAGCAGTACTTC,CASSRLAGGLNEQYF